This T cell receptor (beta chain) stems from a study of control samples from healthy donors and cancer patients. Sequenced by immunoSEQ multiplex PCR; TCRdb stores in-frame clones only, minus some. The sample contains hundreds of thousands of clones, around nine tenths of which appear only once. The CDR3 length is 13 residues. Trimming removed 2 bases from V and 1 base from J, with 8 bases in between. CDR1 and CDR2 from the germline V gene are GTSNPN and SVGIG (reference sequence). Sequencing was performed on PBMCs. The gene calls are TRBV30 and TRBJ1-1; D call uncertain. This clonotype was obtained from a man aged 35-49 years with head and neck cancer. Written as DNA, the CDR3 is TGTGCCTGGAGTAACGGTGAGAACACTGAAGCTTTCTTT. Translating gives CAWSNGENTEAFF.